The present TCR beta chain was sequenced within a study of blood T cell repertoires in COVID-19. The overall study: COVID-19 samples collected from the United States, Italy and Spain covered acute and convalescent phases. In each case, the material was cDNA or gDNA derived from T cells, B-cell-depleted T cells, or PBMCs.

Under the authors' procedure: Cell counts per sample came from amplifying reference gene primers. Method: immunoSEQ multiplex PCR; TCRdb's copy keeps in-frame clones and lacks some. V and J calls and clone size follow that table, whereas D and trimming were derived from the DNA. The table shows about 64,000 clones, with 75% to 85% occurring only once. Unmatched junction bases numbered 10, after V lost 4 bases and J lost 7 bases. CDR1 MGHRA and CDR2 YSYEKL come from the germline V gene. There are 16 residues in the CDR3. This chain joins TRBV4-1 and TRBJ2-2; TRBD1 aligns across 9 bases. Sequenced material: peripheral blood. This receptor was obtained from a human donor in a cohort sampled during active COVID-19. The CDR3 protein is CASSPRPQGALGELFF. CDR3 DNA sequence: TGCGCCAGCAGCCCCAGGCCACAGGGGGCGCTCGGGGAGCTGTTTTTT.